One sample yielded the 18 T cell receptor beta chains listed below, sequenced in a study of beta chain features in type 1 diabetes. Overall study findings and caveats: People with Type 1 diabetes carried modestly yet significantly shorter TCRB CDR3s in all four CD4+ subsets.

The investigators reverse transcribed all of the isolated RNA, so they sequenced expressed TCRB transcripts. The method was immunoSEQ multiplex PCR; TCRdb's version includes in-frame clones alone and lacks a portion of them. Of about 28,000 clones listed, almost 65% are singletons. These receptors are not linked to any known antigen. Sequencing was carried out using Tregs from blood. The receptor source for this set is a woman in her twenties or thirties with type 1 diabetes.

This sequence joins TRBV7-9 and TRBJ2-7, with 8 bases that match TRBD2. Losses at the gene ends were 5 bases for V and 3 bases for J; bases not matched to a gene: 3. Germline CDR1 SEHNR, CDR2 FQNEAQ (reference sequence). The CDR3 covers 13 residues. This CDR3 is CASSKGLDYEQYF. In DNA form, the CDR3 reads TGTGCCAGCAGCAAGGGACTAGACTACGAGCAGTACTTC.

The chain joins TRBV6-6 to TRBJ2-3, with D possibly matching TRBD1 (6 bases). This CDR3 comprises 14 residues. Trimming removed 5 bases from V and 4 bases from J, with 13 bases in between. The germline V gene has CDR1 MNHNY and CDR2 SVGAGI (reference sequence). The CDR3 region has the DNA TGTGCCAGCAGTCCCGGGACACCGGCAGATACGCAGTATTTT. Translated: CASSPGTPADTQYF.

This clone was recorded a few times. The genes are TRBV18 and TRBJ1-5, with 7 bases lining up with TRBD1. The CDR3 extends over 16 amino acids. Germline CDR1 KGHSH, CDR2 LQKENI. V trimming: 8 bases; J trimming: 3 bases; junction bases outside the gene matches: 13. The CDR3 DNA is TGTGCCAGCGCCGCCCTGGGGCAGGGGGACAATCAGCCCCAGCATTTT. Its protein product is CASAALGQGDNQPQHF. The complete variable domain, with remaining parts taken from reference TRBV18 and TRBJ1-5, reads NAGVMQNPRHLVRRRGQEARLRCSPMKGHSHVYWYRQLPEEGLKFMVYLQKENIIDESGMPKERFSAEFPKEGPSILRIQQVVRGDSAAYFCASAALGQGDNQPQHFGDGTRLSIL.

Note on this clone: The junction does not match germline at one end; this may be a read error. Other nucleotide sequences from this sample produce the same CDR3. The rearrangement joins TRBV30 to TRBJ1-1; weak D call: TRBD1 (6 bases). The CDR3 is 16 residues long. Germline lookup yields CDR1 GTSNPN and CDR2 SVGIG (reference sequence). Here the CDR3 DNA reads TGTGCCTGGAGTCGGGATAGGGACATCCTGAACACTGAGGCTTTCTTT. Amino acids: CAWSRDRDILNTEAFF.

This clone came up a few times. The V and J genes are TRBV10-3 and TRBJ2-5; no clear D. The germline V and J ends were trimmed by 1 base and 2 bases, with 5 bases remaining between them. There are 13 residues in the CDR3. CDR1 is ENHRY and CDR2 is SYGVKD in the germline V gene. The CDR3 reads CAISEWQQETQYF. The CDR3 DNA reads as TGTGCCATCAGTGAGTGGCAGCAAGAGACCCAGTACTTC.

The J gene is TRBJ2-5, the V gene TRBV5-1; possibly TRBD2 for D (6 bases). TRBJ2-7 matches the DNA end more closely, so the J call is doubtful. Per germline, CDR1 SGHRS and CDR2 YFSETQ. The CDR3 consists of 17 residues. The DNA of the CDR3 is TGCGCCAGCAGCTTGGGCTTTGGTCGGGAGCGGCCCCACGAGCAGTACTTC. It specifies CASSLGFGRERPHEQYF.

CDR3 protein: CASSPLTTGETQYF. CDR3 nucleotide sequence: TGTGCCAGCAGTCCCTTAACAACGGGAGAGACCCAGTACTTC. The chain links TRBV6-6 to TRBJ2-5, with D hard to call. This CDR3 has 14 residues. V gave up 5 bases and J gave up 4 bases, with 14 bases separating them. Germline loops: CDR1 MNHNY, CDR2 SVGAGI (reference sequence).

The rearrangement links TRBV5-4 to TRBJ2-7; tentatively, D is TRBD2 (5 bases). This CDR3 has 13 residues. Germline-derived CDR1 and CDR2 are SGHNT and YYREEE (reference sequence). V was cut by 3 bases and J by 4 bases, with 11 bases left in between. CDR3 in DNA: TGTGCCAGCAGCTCTGATGGACTGTACGAGCAGTACTTC. This translates into CASSSDGLYEQYF.

The chain employs TRBV19 and TRBJ1-5, with 7 bases matching TRBD1. Looked up from germline, CDR1 is LNHDA and CDR2 is SQIVND (reference sequence). This CDR3 region has 13 residues. V lost 8 bases and J lost 2; bases outside the gene matches: 3. CDR3 in amino acids: CASGDRRNQPQHF. The DNA of the CDR3 is TGTGCCAGTGGGGACAGACGCAATCAGCCCCAGCATTTT.

There are a few counts of this clone. The J gene is TRBJ2-1, the V gene TRBV18; TRBD2 agrees at 7 bases. V shed 2 bases, J shed 0 bases, and the junction held 1 base outside the gene matches. In germline, CDR1 is KGHSH, CDR2 LQKENI. This CDR3 spans 15 amino acids. CDR3: CASSPRTSSYNEQFF. The CDR3 coding sequence is TGTGCCAGCTCACCAAGGACTAGCTCCTACAATGAGCAGTTCTTC.

This clone has just a few counts. Other DNA sequences within the sample encode an identical CDR3. This chain connects TRBV5-5 to TRBJ1-1; the match to TRBD1 covers 7 bases. This CDR3 has 14 amino acids. J was trimmed by 5 bases and V by 4 bases; bases with no gene match: 8. Per the germline V gene, CDR1 is SGHKS and CDR2 is YYEKEE (reference sequence). The CDR3 here is CASSLNRGKTEAFF. The CDR3 DNA reads TGTGCCAGCAGCCTGAACAGGGGAAAGACTGAAGCTTTCTTT.

The chain uses TRBV29-1 and TRBJ1-1; tentative D call: TRBD1 (6 bases). This CDR3 is built from 13 residues. Between the trimmed V and J ends, which lost 4 bases and 1 base, there was a span of 10 bases. Looked up from germline, CDR1 is SQVTM and CDR2 is ANQGSEA. The chain's CDR3 is CSVVQGWNTEAFF. The CDR3 DNA reads TGCAGCGTTGTACAGGGATGGAACACTGAAGCTTTCTTT. Drawing the rest from reference TRBV29-1 and TRBJ1-1, the complete variable domain is SAVISQKPSRDICQRGTSLTIQCQVDSQVTMMFWYRQQPGQSLTLIATANQGSEATYESGFVIDKFPISRPNLTFSTLTVSNMSPEDSSIYLCSVVQGWNTEAFFGQGTRLTVV.

V gene TRBV7-8 combines with J gene TRBJ2-1; 8 bases are shared with TRBD1. Trimming cost V 5 bases and J 4 bases; bases outside gene matches: 7. There are 15 residues in the CDR3. Per germline, CDR1 SGHVS and CDR2 FQNEAQ. CDR3 loop: CASSPEDRVYNEQFF. The CDR3 nucleotides read TGTGCCAGCAGCCCCGAGGACAGGGTTTACAATGAGCAGTTCTTC.

As DNA, the CDR3 is TGTGCCAGCAGCTTGGCCGGGAGCTCCTACAATGAGCAGTTCTTC. Translating gives CASSLAGSSYNEQFF. This chain uses TRBV5-5 with TRBJ2-1, with a tentative D call TRBD2 (6 bases). The CDR3 consists of 15 residues. Trimming shortened V by 0 bases and J by 0 bases, and 7 bases separated the two germline ends. Germline CDR1 and CDR2: SGHKS and YYEKEE (reference sequence).

This clone was seen a handful of times. The chain joins TRBV7-9 to TRBJ2-6, with 15 nucleotides matching TRBD2. V lost 5 bases, J lost 4 bases, and 9 bases stayed unmatched. Germline V CDR1 and CDR2: SEHNR, FQNEAQ (reference sequence). The CDR3 is 19 residues long. For the CDR3, the DNA is TGTGCCAGCAGCAAGGGACTAGCGGGAGGACAGGTCGGGGCCAACGTCCTGACTTTC. Translated: CASSKGLAGGQVGANVLTF. Full variable domain (remainder filled in from reference TRBV7-9 and TRBJ2-6): DTGVSQNPRHKITKRGQNVTFRCDPISEHNRLYWYRQTLGQGPEFLTYFQNEAQLEKSRLLSDRFSAERPKGSFSTLEIQRTEQGDSAMYLCASSKGLAGGQVGANVLTFGAGSRLTVL.

This chain joins TRBV13 and TRBJ2-7, with 14 bases that match TRBD2. The junction had 5 bases not matched to a gene; V was cut back by 5 bases and J by 5 bases. The V gene's germline CDR1 is PRHDT and CDR2 FYEKMQ (reference sequence). The CDR3 is 15 amino acids. CDR3 region: CASSKGLAGGNEQYF. The CDR3, as DNA: TGTGCCAGCAGCAAAGGACTAGCGGGAGGCAACGAGCAGTACTTC.

This chain uses TRBV10-3 with TRBJ1-3; D is perhaps TRBD1 (5 bases). This CDR3 is 14 amino acids long. In germline, CDR1 is ENHRY, CDR2 SYGVKD. V shed 4 bases and J shed 0 bases, with 7 bases lying between them. CDR3 region: CAISGQSSGNTIYF. DNA for the CDR3: TGTGCCATCAGTGGACAGAGCTCTGGAAACACCATATATTTT.

The chain combines TRBV18 with TRBJ2-7, with D possibly TRBD1 on 5 matching bases. Deletions cut 3 bases from V and 5 bases from J, with 11 bases between. Germline V gene sequence: CDR1 KGHSH, CDR2 LQKENI. The CDR3 extends over 13 amino acids. The CDR3 is CASSPRERNEQYF. The CDR3 DNA reads TGTGCCAGCTCACCCAGGGAAAGGAACGAGCAGTACTTC.